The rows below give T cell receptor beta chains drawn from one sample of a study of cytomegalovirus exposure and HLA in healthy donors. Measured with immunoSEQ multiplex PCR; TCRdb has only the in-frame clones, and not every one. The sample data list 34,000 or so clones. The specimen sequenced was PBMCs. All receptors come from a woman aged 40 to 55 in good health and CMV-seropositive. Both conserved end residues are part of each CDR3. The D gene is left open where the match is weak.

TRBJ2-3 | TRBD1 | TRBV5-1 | TGCGCCAGCAGCTTGGGCCGACAGGGCGGGGATACGCAGTATTTT | CASSLGRQGGDTQYF
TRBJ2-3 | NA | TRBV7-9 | TGTGCCAGCAGCTTAGGCAGGGCCACAGATACGCAGTATTTT | CASSLGRATDTQYF
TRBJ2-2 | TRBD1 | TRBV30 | TGTGCCTGGACGAACAGGGGGAACACCGGGGAGCTGTTTTTT | CAWTNRGNTGELFF
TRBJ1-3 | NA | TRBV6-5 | TGTGCCAGCAGTTACTCGCCGCGCTCTGGAAACACCATATATTTT | CASSYSPRSGNTIYF
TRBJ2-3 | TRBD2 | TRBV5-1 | TGCGCCAGCAGCTTGAGCGGGGGTAGAGATACGCAGTATTTT | CASSLSGGRDTQYF
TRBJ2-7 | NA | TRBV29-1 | TGCAGCGTAACCAGAGGCCCCCCCACCGACGGGGAGCAGTACTTC | CSVTRGPPTDGEQYF
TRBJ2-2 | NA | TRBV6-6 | TGTGCCAGCAGTTACTCGAGACATTTGAACACCGGGGAGCTGTTTTTT | CASSYSRHLNTGELFF
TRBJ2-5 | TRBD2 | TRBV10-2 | TGCGCCAGCAAGGATAGCGGGGGAGGAGAGACCCAGTACTTC | CASKDSGGGETQYF
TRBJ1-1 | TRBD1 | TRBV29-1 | TGCAGCGTACTGGGACAGATTAACACTGAAGCTTTCTTT | CSVLGQINTEAFF
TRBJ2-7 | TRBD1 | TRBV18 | TGTGCCAGCTCACCACCGGACAGGGACTTCTACGAGCAGTACTTC | CASSPPDRDFYEQYF
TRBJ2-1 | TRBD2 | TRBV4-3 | TGCGCCAGCAGCCAAGGGACGGGGGGAGGGCCCTACAATGAGCAGTTCTTC | CASSQGTGGGPYNEQFF